A single T cell receptor beta chain is shown here with its context. Its antigen is still unknown. Profiled with immunoSEQ multiplex PCR; TCRdb holds only in-frame clones, not every one. The sample carries 58,000 or so clones, about 80% recorded once. The source of the sample is a study of memory CD4+ T cells and cytomegalovirus serostatus. Study-level points and caveats: Each of 65 to 75 CMV-associated TCRbeta sequences occurred in one to five individuals.

The germline V gene has CDR1 SGHDT and CDR2 YYEEEE. Trimming cost V 2 bases and J 5 bases; bases outside gene matches: 2. The CDR3 totals 13 residues. The sort gate was single viable CD3+CD4+CD8-CD45RO+ cells for memory CD4+ T cells. The chain carries TRBV5-6 and TRBJ2-5; 8 nucleotides agree with TRBD1. The material sequenced was memory CD4+ T cells from blood. The sequence was obtained from an adult in good health and CMV-seropositive. In DNA, the CDR3 is TGTGCCAGCAGCTTTCAGGGGGCGGAGACCCAGTACTTC. It specifies CASSFQGAETQYF. The entire variable domain, with the rest obtained from reference TRBV5-6 and TRBJ2-5, is as follows: DAGVTQSPTHLIKTRGQQVTLRCSPKSGHDTVSWYQQALGQGPQFIFQYYEEEERQRGNFPDRFSGHQFPNYSSELNVNALLLGDSALYLCASSFQGAETQYFGPGTRLLVL.